The source of this TCR beta chain is a study of T cells in Graves' hyperthyroidism and ophthalmopathy. For the study at large: Peripheral blood specimens were obtained at initial diagnosis, prior to any treatment. Study observations and caveats: Most thyroid clonotypes expanded above 0.001 were also detected in blood.

The CDR3 sequence is 13 residues long. V gave up 5 bases and J gave up 0 bases, with 7 bases separating them. Germline V gene data show CDR1 as SGHVS and CDR2 as FQNEAQ. It was RNA transcripts that yielded the amplified TCR beta CDR3 regions. The HTBI set primed first-round TCR CDR3 RT-PCR. TCRdb fed the multiplex PCR reads into MiXCR, producing one record per CDR3 protein. The table has some 490,000 distinct CDR3 sequences, about 20% seen once. This clonotype was observed a handful of times. Its antigen is not identified. Lactation, pregnancy, other autoimmune disease or uncontrolled infection led to exclusion of patients. Orbital computed tomography and thyroid ultrasound, together with serum TRAb and thyroxine and clinical symptoms, were used for diagnoses.

V and J are TRBV7-8 and TRBJ1-2; D remains unclear. The sequencing sample was made of blood. The TCR comes from a woman between 65 and 79 years old with Graves' ophthalmopathy. The DNA for the CDR3 is TGTGCCAGCAGCCCCCCAACTAACTATGGCTACACCTTC. Translated, it gives CASSPPTNYGYTF. Full variable domain (rest looked up from reference TRBV7-8 and TRBJ1-2): GAGVSQSPRYKVAKRGQDVALRCDPISGHVSLFWYQQALGQGPEFLTYFQNEAQLDKSGLPSDRFFAERPEGSVSTLKIQRTQQEDSAVYLCASSPPTNYGYTFGSGTRLTVV.